Listed below are T cell receptor beta chains from one sample, sequenced in a study of T cell responses to AZD1222 COVID-19 vaccine. Method: immunoSEQ multiplex PCR; TCRdb's copy keeps in-frame clones and lacks some. The sample lists 120,000 to 150,000 clones, roughly 84% occurring once. This sample comprised peripheral blood, obtained 28 days after the second AZD1222 dose. The receptors stem from an adult who received the AZD1222 COVID-19 vaccine. Both conserved end residues are trimmed from each CDR3. For some rows the clone size is stated as once, few or many, or as a class when expanded; others skip it.

.,TRBV7-9,12,ASSLALAGDEQY
.,TRBV13,13,ASSLRGQSGETQY
.,TRBV29-1,10,SVGSTGEGYT
.,TRBV7-9,12,ASSLLPDNQPQH
once,TRBV11-2,10,ASSLLVNEQF
.,TRBV30,10,AWRWGGTEAF
.,TRBV15,13,ATSRTGGGSKTQY
.,TRBV6-6,13,ASSSRLPGMNTQY
.,TRBV29-1,9,SAYPGPSWY
.,TRBV5-1,12,ASSLGNANEKLF
.,TRBV9,13,ASTHSGTNTGELF
.,TRBV6-5,13,ASSPQLAASYEQY
.,TRBV15,9,ATSRDTEAF
.,TRBV7-8,14,ASSLVGTDANYGYT
.,TRBV6-1,10,ASSGQTYEQY
.,TRBV6-5,11,AARRLSGYEQY
.,TRBV5-1,13,ASSLEGSDTDTQY
.,TRBV2,10,ASSEETGKLF
.,TRBV29-1,11,SVEEGRSGGYT
.,TRBV28,14,ASSFREGLGTDTQY
few,TRBV4-1,14,ASSQDQGKGNEKLF
.,TRBV11-2,13,ASSPGTGAPYEQY
.,TRBV5-8,12,ASSTGQGADTQY
.,TRBV10-1,11,ASSPGVNSPLH
.,TRBV4-1,14,ASSQVAGTSSYEQY
.,TRBV12-3/TRBV12-4,11,ASSLRPAYGYT
.,TRBV7-9,13,ASSSSWGTKYEQY
.,TRBV4-2,13,ASSQEGQGGQPQH
few,TRBV28,14,ASSFPSFTGTDTQY
.,TRBV6-1,14,ASSDSGRGSYNEQF
.,TRBV9,13,ASSLDSNSGNTIY
.,TRBV9,14,ASSVEFTTPTDTQY
.,TRBV19,9,AGGQGDTQY
.,TRBV13,12,ASTSDRANYGYT
.,TRBV7-9,14,ASSSLPGQVNTEAF
.,TRBV27,15,ASSLIFSSSYNSPLH
.,TRBV14,16,ASSQDVAGRFGNSPLH
.,TRBV10-2,13,ASRDTPTNNEKLF
.,TRBV7-8,14,ASSLALSPTPYEQY
.,TRBV4-1,11,ASSPARGDTQY